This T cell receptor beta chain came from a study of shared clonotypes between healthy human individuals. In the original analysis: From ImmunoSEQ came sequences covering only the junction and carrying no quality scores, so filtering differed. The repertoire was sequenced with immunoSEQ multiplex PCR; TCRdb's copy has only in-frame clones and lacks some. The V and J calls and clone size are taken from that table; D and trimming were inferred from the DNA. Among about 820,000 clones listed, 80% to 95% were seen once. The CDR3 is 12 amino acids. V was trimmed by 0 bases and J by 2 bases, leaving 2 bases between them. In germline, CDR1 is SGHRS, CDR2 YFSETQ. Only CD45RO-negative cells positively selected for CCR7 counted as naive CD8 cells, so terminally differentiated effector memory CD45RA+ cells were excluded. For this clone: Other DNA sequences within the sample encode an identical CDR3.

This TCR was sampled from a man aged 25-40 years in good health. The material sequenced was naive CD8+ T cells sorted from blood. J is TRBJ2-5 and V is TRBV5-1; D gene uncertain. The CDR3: CASSLGQETQYF. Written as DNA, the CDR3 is TGCGCCAGCAGCTTGGGGCAAGAGACCCAGTACTTC.